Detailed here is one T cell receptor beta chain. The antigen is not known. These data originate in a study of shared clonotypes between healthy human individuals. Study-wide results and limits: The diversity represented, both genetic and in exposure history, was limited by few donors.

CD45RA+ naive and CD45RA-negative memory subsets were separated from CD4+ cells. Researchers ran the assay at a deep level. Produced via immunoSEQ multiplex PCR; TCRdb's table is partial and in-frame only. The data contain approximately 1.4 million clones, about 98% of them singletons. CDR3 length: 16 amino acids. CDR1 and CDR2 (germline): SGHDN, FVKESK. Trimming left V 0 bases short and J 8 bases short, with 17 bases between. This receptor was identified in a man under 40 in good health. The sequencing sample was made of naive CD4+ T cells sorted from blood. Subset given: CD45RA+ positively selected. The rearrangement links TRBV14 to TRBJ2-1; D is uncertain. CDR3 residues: CASSQDQGRPLDEQFF. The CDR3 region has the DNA TGTGCCAGCAGCCAAGATCAAGGGCGGCCTTTGGATGAGCAGTTCTTC.